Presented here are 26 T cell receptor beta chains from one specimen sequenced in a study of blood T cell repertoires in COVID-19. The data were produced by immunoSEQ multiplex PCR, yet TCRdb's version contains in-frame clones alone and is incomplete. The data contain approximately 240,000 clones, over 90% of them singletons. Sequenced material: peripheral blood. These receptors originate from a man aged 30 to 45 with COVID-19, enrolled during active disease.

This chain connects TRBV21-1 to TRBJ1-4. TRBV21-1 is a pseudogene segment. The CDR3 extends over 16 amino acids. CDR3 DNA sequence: TGTGCCAGCAGCAAATTAGTGAGAAGTACCAATGAAAAACTGTTTTTT. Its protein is CASSKLVRSTNEKLFF.

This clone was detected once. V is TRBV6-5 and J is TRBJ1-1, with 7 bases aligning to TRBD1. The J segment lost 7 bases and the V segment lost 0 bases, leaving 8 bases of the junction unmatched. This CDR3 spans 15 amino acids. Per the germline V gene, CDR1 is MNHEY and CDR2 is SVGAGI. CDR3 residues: CASSYSSGTVLEAFF. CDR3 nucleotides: TGTGCCAGCAGTTACTCGTCCGGGACAGTCCTTGAAGCTTTCTTT.

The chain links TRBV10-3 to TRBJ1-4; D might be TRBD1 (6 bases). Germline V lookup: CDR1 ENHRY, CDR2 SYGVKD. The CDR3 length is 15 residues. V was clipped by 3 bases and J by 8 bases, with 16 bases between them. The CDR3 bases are TGTGCCATCAGTGATAGTTCAGGGGCAGGGGAAAAACTGTTTTTT. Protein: CAISDSSGAGEKLFF.

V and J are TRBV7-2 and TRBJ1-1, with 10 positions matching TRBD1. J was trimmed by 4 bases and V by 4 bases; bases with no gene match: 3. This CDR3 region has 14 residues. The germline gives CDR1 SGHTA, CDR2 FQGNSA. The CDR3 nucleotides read TGTGCCAGCAGCTGGAGGACAGGGGGCACTGAAGCTTTCTTT. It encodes CASSWRTGGTEAFF.

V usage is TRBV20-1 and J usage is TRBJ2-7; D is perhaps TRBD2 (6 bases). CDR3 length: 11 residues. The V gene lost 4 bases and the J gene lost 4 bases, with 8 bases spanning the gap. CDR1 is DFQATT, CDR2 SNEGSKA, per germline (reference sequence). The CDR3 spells CSATGDYEQYF. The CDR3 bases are TGCAGTGCTACGGGAGATTACGAGCAGTACTTC.

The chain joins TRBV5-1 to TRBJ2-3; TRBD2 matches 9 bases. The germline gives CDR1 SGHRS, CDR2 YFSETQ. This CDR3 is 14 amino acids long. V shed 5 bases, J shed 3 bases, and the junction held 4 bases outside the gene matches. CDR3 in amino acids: CASRGGGATDTQYF. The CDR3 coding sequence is TGCGCCAGCAGGGGCGGGGGGGCGACAGATACGCAGTATTTT.

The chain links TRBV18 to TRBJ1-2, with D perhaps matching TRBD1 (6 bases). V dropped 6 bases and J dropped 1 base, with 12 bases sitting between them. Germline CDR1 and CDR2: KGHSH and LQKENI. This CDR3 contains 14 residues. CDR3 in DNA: TGTGCCAGCTCGCCCGTACAGGGTAACTATGGCTACACCTTC. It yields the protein CASSPVQGNYGYTF. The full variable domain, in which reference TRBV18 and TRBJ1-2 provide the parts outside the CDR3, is NAGVMQNPRHLVRRRGQEARLRCSPMKGHSHVYWYRQLPEEGLKFMVYLQKENIIDESGMPKERFSAEFPKEGPSILRIQQVVRGDSAAYFCASSPVQGNYGYTFGSGTRLTVV.

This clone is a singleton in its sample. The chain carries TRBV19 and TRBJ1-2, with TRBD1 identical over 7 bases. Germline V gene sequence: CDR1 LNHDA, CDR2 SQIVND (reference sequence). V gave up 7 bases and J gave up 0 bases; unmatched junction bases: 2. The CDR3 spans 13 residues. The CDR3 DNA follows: TGTGCCAGTATGAGGGGGCCTAACTATGGCTACACCTTC. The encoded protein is CASMRGPNYGYTF.

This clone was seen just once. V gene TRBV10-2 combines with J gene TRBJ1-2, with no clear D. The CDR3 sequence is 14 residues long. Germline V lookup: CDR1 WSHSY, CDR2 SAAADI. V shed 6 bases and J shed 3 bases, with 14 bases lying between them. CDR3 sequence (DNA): TGCGCCAGCAGAAGTGGGCAATCGGACTATGGCTACACCTTC. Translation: CASRSGQSDYGYTF.

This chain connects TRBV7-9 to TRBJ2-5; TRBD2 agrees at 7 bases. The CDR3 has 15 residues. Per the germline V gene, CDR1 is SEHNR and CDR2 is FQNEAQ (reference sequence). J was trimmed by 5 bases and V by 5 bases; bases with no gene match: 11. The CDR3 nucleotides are TGTGCCAGCAGCCTCGGGGGAGGGCTCTGGGAGACCCAGTACTTC. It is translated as CASSLGGGLWETQYF.

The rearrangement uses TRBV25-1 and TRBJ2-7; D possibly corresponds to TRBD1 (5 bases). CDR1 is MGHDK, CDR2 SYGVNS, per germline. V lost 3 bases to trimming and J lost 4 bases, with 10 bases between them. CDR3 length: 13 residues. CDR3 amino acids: CASSDSQVYEQYF. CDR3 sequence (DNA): TGTGCCAGCAGTGATTCACAGGTTTACGAGCAGTACTTC.

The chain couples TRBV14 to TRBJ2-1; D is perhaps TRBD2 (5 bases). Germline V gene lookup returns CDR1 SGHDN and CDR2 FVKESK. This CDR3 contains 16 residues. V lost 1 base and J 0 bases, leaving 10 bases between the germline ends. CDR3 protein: CASSQGAVISYNEQFF. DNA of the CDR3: TGTGCCAGCAGCCAAGGAGCGGTGATCTCCTACAATGAGCAGTTCTTC.

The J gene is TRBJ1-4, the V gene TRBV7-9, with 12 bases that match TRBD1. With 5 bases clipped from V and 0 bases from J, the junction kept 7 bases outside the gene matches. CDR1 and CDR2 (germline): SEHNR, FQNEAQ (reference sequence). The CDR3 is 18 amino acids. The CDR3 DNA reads TGTGCCAGCAGCCCGGTCCGGGACAGGGGGCCAACTAATGAAAAACTGTTTTTT. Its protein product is CASSPVRDRGPTNEKLFF.

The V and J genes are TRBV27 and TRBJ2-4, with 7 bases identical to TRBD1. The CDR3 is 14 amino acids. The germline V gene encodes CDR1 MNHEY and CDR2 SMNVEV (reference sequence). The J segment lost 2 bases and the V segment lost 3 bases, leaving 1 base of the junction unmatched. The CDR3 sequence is CASSFRGPKNIQYF. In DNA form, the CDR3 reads TGTGCCAGCAGTTTTAGGGGGCCCAAAAACATTCAGTACTTC.

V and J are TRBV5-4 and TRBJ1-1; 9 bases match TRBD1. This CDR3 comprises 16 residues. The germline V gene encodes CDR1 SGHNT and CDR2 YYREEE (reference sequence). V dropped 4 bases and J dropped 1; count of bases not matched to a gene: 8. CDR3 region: CASSPRTGAANTEAFF. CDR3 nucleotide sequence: TGTGCCAGCAGCCCTCGGACAGGGGCGGCGAACACTGAAGCTTTCTTT.

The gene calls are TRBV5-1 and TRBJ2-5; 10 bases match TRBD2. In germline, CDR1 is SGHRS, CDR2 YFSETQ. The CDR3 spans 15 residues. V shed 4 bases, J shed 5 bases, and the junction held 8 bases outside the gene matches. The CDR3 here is CASSLGTSARETQYF. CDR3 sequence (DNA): TGCGCCAGCAGCCTAGGGACTAGCGCCCGGGAGACCCAGTACTTC.

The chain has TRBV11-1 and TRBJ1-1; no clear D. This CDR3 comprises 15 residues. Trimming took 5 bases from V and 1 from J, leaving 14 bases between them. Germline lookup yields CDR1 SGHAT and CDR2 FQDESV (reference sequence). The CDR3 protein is CASSALGSKNTEAFF. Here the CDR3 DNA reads TGTGCCAGCAGCGCCCTAGGTAGCAAGAACACTGAAGCTTTCTTT.

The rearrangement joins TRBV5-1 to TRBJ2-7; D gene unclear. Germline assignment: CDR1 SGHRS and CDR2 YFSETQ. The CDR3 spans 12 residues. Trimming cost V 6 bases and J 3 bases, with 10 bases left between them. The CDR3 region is CASTAPHYEQYF. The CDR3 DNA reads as TGCGCCAGCACTGCGCCCCACTACGAGCAGTACTTC.

This CDR3 reads CASSAGDTMNTEAFF. DNA of the CDR3: TGTGCCAGCAGCGCGGGAGACACGATGAACACTGAAGCTTTCTTT. This chain uses TRBV9 with TRBJ1-1; D remains unclear. The CDR3 has 15 amino acids. V lost 3 bases and J lost 0, with 12 bases in between. Germline loops: CDR1 SGDLS, CDR2 YYNGEE.

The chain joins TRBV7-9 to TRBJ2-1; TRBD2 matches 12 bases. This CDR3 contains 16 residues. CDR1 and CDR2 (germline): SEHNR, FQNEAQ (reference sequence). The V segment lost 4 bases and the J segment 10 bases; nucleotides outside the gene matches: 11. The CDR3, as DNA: TGTGCCAGCAGCTCCTCTAGCGGGGGGGGCCTTTGGGAGCAGTTCTTC. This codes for CASSSSSGGGLWEQFF. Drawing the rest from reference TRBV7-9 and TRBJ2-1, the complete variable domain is DTGVSQNPRHKITKRGQNVTFRCDPISEHNRLYWYRQTLGQGPEFLTYFQNEAQLEKSRLLSDRFSAERPKGSFSTLEIQRTEQGDSAMYLCASSSSSGGGLWEQFFGPGTRLTVL.

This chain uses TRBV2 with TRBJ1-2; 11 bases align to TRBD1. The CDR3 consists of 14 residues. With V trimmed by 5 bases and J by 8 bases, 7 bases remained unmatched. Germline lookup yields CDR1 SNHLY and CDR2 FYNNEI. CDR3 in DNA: TGTGCCAGCAGTTGGGACAGGGGGGAGGAAGGCTACACCTTC. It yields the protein CASSWDRGEEGYTF. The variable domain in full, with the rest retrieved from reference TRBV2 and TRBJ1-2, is EPEVTQTPSHQVTQMGQEVILRCVPISNHLYFYWYRQILGQKVEFLVSFYNNEISEKSEIFDDQFSVERPDGSNFTLKIRSTKLEDSAMYFCASSWDRGEEGYTFGSGTRLTVV.

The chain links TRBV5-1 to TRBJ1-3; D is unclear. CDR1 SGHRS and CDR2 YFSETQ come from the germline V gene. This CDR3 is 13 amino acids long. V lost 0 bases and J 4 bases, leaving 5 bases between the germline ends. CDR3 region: CASSLDRGNTIYF. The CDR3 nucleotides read TGCGCCAGCAGCTTGGACAGAGGAAACACCATATATTTT.

CDR3 in amino acids: CSVVITGYYADYGYTF. CDR3 DNA sequence: TGCAGCGTGGTGATTACAGGGTACTATGCGGACTATGGCTACACCTTC. This rearrangement joins TRBV29-1 to TRBJ1-2; tentatively, D is TRBD1 (6 bases). V gave up 6 bases and J gave up 3 bases, with 23 bases separating them. Germline V gene sequence: CDR1 SQVTM, CDR2 ANQGSEA. The CDR3 is made up of 16 amino acids.

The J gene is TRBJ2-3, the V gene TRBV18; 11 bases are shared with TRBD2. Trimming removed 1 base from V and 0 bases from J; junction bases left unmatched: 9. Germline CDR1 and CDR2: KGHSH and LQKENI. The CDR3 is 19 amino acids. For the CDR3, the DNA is TGTGCCAGCTCACCACACGGACTAGCGGGTTCTTATAGCACAGATACGCAGTATTTT. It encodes CASSPHGLAGSYSTDTQYF. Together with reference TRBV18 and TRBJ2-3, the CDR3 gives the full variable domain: NAGVMQNPRHLVRRRGQEARLRCSPMKGHSHVYWYRQLPEEGLKFMVYLQKENIIDESGMPKERFSAEFPKEGPSILRIQQVVRGDSAAYFCASSPHGLAGSYSTDTQYFGPGTRLTVL.

CDR3 sequence: CASSRGQGSYEQYF. DNA for the CDR3: TGCGCCAGCAGCAGGGGACAGGGGTCCTACGAGCAGTACTTC. The gene calls are TRBV5-1 and TRBJ2-7, with 10 bases that match TRBD1. The CDR3 extends over 14 amino acids. Germline trimming cut 4 bases from V and 1 base from J; bases unmatched to any gene: 2. Germline CDR1 SGHRS, CDR2 YFSETQ.

CDR3 DNA sequence: TGCAGCGTTGAAGGGGGCCGCAGCGAGCAGTACTTC. Its translation is CSVEGGRSEQYF. The V and J genes are TRBV29-1 and TRBJ2-7; D is possibly TRBD1 (5 bases). Per the germline V gene, CDR1 is SQVTM and CDR2 is ANQGSEA. The V end was cut by 1 base, the J end by 6 bases, with 10 bases between. The CDR3 sequence is 12 residues long.